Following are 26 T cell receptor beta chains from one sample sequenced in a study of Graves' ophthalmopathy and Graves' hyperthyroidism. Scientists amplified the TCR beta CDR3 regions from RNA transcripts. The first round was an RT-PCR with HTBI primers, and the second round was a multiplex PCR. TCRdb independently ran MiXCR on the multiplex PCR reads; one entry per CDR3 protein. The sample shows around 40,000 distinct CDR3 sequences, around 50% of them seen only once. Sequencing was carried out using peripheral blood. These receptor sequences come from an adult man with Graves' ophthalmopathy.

This CDR3 is CASSYSGGGELFF. The DNA of the CDR3 is TGTGCCAGCAGTTACTCGGGGGGAGGGGAGCTGTTTTTT. J is TRBJ2-2 and V is TRBV6-6; TRBD2 might be the D (6 bases). V was shortened by 0 bases and J by 8 bases, with 7 bases between the two germline ends. The CDR3 contains 13 residues. The germline V gene encodes CDR1 MNHNY and CDR2 SVGAGI (reference sequence).

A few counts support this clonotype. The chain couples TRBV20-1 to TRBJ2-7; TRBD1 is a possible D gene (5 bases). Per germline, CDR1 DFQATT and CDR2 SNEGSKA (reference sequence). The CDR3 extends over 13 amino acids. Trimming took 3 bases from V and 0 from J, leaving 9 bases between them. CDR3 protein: CSASYDSSYEQYF. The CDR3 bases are TGCAGTGCTAGTTACGACAGCTCCTACGAGCAGTACTTC.

The CDR3 is CSARGESYNEQFF. CDR3 nucleotides: TGCAGTGCTAGAGGGGAGTCCTACAATGAGCAGTTCTTC. The rearrangement uses TRBV20-1 and TRBJ2-1, with D tentatively TRBD2 (5 bases). With 1 base removed from V and 1 base from J, the gap between germline ends came to 5 bases. The CDR3 loop spans 13 amino acids. Looked up from germline, CDR1 is DFQATT and CDR2 is SNEGSKA (reference sequence).

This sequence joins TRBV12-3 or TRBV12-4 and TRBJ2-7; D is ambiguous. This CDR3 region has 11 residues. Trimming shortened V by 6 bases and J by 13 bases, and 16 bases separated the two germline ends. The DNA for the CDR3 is TGTGCCAGCAGCGACTCCTACGAACACTACTTC. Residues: CASSDSYEHYF.

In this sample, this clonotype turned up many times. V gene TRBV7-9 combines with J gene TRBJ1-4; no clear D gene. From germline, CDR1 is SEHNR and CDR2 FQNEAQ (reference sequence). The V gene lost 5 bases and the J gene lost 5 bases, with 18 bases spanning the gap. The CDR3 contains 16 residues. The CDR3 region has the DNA TGTGCCAGCAGCACTATTAAAGGGCGGGGAAATGAAAAACTGTTTTTT. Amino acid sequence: CASSTIKGRGNEKLFF.

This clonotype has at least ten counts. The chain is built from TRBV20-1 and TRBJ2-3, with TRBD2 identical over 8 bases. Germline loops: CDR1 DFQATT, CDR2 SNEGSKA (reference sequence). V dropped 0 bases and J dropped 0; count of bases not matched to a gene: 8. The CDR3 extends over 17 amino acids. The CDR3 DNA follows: TGCAGTGCTAGAGATGTACGGGGGGGTTTTAGCACAGATACGCAGTATTTT. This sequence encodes CSARDVRGGFSTDTQYF.

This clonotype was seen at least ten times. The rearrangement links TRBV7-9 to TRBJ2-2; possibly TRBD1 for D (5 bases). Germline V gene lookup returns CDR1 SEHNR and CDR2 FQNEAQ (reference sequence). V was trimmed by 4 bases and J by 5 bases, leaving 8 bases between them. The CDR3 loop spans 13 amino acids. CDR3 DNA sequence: TGTGCCAGCAGCTCTAGGGGTACCGGGGAGCTGTTTTTT. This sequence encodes CASSSRGTGELFF. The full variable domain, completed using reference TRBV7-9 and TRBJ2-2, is DTGVSQNPRHKITKRGQNVTFRCDPISEHNRLYWYRQTLGQGPEFLTYFQNEAQLEKSRLLSDRFSAERPKGSFSTLEIQRTEQGDSAMYLCASSSRGTGELFFGEGSRLTVL.

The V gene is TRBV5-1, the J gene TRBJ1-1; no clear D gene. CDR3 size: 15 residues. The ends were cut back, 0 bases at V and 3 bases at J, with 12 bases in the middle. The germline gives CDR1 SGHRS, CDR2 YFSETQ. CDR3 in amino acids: CASSLGVGLDTEAFF. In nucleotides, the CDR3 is TGCGCCAGCAGCTTGGGGGTCGGTTTGGACACTGAAGCTTTCTTT. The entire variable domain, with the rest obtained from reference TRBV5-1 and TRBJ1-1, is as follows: KAGVTQTPRYLIKTRGQQVTLSCSPISGHRSVSWYQQTPGQGLQFLFEYFSETQRNKGNFPGRFSGRQFSNSRSEMNVSTLELGDSALYLCASSLGVGLDTEAFFGQGTRLTVV.

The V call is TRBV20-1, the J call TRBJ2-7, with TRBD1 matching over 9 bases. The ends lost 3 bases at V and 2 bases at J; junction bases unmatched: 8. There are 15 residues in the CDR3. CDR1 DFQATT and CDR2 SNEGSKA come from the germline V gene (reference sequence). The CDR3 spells CSASPGQGITYEQYF. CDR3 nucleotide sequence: TGCAGTGCTAGTCCCGGACAGGGGATCACCTACGAGCAGTACTTC.

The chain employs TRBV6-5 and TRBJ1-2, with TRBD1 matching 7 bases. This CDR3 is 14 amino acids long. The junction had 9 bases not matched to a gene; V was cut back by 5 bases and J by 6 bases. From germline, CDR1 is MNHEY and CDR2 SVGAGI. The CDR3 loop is CASSRQGGSNGYTF. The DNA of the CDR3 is TGTGCCAGCAGTCGTCAGGGGGGGTCTAATGGCTACACCTTC.

CDR3 sequence (DNA): TGTGCCAGCAGCGGAACTAGCTACGAGCAGTACTTC. This translates into CASSGTSYEQYF. V usage is TRBV7-9 and J usage is TRBJ2-7; the D gene is possibly TRBD2 (5 bases). Germline assignment: CDR1 SEHNR and CDR2 FQNEAQ (reference sequence). V was cut by 5 bases and J by 3 bases, with 8 bases left in between. This CDR3 has 12 amino acids.

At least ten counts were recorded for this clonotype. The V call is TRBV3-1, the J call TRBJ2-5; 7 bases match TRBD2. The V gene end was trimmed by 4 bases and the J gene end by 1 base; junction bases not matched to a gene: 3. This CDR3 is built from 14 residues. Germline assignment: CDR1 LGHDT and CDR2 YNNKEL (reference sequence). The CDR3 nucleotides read TGTGCCAGCAGCCCGAGGACTAGCCAAGAGACCCAGTACTTC. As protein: CASSPRTSQETQYF.

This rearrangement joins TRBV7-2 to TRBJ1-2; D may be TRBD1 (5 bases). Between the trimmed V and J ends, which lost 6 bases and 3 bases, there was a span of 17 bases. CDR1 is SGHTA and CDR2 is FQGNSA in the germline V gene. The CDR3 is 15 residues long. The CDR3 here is CASSESGGWHYGYTF. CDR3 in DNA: TGTGCCAGCAGTGAGTCCGGGGGTTGGCACTATGGCTACACCTTC. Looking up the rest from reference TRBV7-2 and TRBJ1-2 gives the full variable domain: GAGVSQSPSNKVTEKGKDVELRCDPISGHTALYWYRQSLGQGLEFLIYFQGNSAPDKSGLPSDRFSAERTGGSVSTLTIQRTQQEDSAVYLCASSESGGWHYGYTFGSGTRLTVV.

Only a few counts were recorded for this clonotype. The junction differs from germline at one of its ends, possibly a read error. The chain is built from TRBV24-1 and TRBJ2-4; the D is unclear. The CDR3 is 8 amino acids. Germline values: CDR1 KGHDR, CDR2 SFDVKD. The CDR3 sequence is CATSDPLF. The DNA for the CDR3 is TGTGCCACCAGTGATCCCCTCTTT.

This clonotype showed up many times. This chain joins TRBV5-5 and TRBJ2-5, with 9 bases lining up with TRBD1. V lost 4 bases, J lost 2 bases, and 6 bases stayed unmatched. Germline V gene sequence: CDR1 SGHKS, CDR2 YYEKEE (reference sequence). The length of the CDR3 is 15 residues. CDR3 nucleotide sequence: TGTGCCAGCAGCGCCGGGACAGGGTGGCAAGAGACCCAGTACTTC. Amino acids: CASSAGTGWQETQYF.

CDR3 loop: CASSVGQQETQYF. CDR3 coding DNA: TGTGCCAGCAGCGTAGGGCAGCAAGAGACCCAGTACTTC. V gene TRBV9 combines with J gene TRBJ2-5; D gene unclear. V was trimmed by 0 bases and J by 2 bases, leaving 5 bases between them. The CDR3 length is 13 residues. Per germline, CDR1 SGDLS and CDR2 YYNGEE.

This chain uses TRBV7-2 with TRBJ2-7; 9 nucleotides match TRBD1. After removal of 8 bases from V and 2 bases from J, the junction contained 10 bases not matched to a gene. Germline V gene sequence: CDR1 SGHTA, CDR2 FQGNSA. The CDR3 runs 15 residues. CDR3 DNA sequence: TGTGCCAGCTCCCCAGGAGGGACAGGGACCTACGAGCAGTACGTC. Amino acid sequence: CASSPGGTGTYEQYV.

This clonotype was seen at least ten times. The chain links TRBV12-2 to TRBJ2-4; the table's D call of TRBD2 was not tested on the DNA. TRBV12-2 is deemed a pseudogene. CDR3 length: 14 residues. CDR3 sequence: CASRITGQGGIQYF. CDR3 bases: TGTGCAAGTCGCATAACGGGTCAGGGAGGCATTCAGTACTTC.

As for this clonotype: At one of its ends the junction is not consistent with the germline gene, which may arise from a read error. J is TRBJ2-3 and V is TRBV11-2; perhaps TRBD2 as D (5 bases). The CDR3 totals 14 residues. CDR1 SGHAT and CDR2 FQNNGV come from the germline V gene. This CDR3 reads CASSRTPGTDTQCF. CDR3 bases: TGTGCCAGCAGCCGGACTCCAGGCACAGACACGCAGTGTTTT.

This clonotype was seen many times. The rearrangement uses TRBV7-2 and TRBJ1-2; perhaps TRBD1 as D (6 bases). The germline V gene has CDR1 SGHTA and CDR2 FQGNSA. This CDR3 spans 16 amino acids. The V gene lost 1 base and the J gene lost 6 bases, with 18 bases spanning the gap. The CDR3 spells CASSLDGQGTRDGYTF. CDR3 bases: TGTGCCAGCAGCTTAGACGGTCAGGGGACGAGGGATGGCTACACCTTC.

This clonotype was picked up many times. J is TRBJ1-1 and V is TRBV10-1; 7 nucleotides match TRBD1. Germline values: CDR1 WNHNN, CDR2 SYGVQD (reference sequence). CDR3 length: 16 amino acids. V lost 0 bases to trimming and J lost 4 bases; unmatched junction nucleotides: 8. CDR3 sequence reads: CASSESKAGGATEAFF. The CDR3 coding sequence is TGCGCCAGCAGTGAGTCGAAGGCAGGGGGGGCCACTGAAGCTTTCTTT.

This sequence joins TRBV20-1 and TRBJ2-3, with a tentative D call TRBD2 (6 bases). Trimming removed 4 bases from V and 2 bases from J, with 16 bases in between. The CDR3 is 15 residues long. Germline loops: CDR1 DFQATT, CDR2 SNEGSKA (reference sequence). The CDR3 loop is CSAIQPRGYTDTQYF. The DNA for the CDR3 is TGCAGTGCTATCCAACCTCGGGGGTACACAGATACGCAGTATTTT.

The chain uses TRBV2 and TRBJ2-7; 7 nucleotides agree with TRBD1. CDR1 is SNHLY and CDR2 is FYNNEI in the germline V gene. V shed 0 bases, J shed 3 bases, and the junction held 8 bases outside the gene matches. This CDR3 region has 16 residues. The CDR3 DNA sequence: TGTGCCAGCAGTGAAGCGTCTCCGGGACAGATCTACGAGCAGTACTTC. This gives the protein CASSEASPGQIYEQYF. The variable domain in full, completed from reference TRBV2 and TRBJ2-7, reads EPEVTQTPSHQVTQMGQEVILRCVPISNHLYFYWYRQILGQKVEFLVSFYNNEISEKSEIFDDQFSVERPDGSNFTLKIRSTKLEDSAMYFCASSEASPGQIYEQYFGPGTRLTVT.

CDR3 loop: CASSFRAGGFYEQYF. DNA of the CDR3: TGTGCCAGCAGCTTTAGGGCAGGGGGCTTCTACGAGCAGTACTTC. The chain has TRBV7-2 and TRBJ2-7; TRBD1 aligns across 8 bases. Trimming cost V 3 bases and J 3 bases; bases outside gene matches: 7. CDR1 SGHTA and CDR2 FQGNSA come from the germline V gene. CDR3 size: 15 residues.

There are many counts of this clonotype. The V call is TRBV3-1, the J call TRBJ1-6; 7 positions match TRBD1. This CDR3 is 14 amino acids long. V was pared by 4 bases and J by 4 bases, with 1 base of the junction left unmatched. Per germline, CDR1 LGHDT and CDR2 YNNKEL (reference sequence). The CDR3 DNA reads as TGTGCCAGCAGCCCGGGACAGTATAATTCACCCCTCCACTTT. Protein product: CASSPGQYNSPLHF.

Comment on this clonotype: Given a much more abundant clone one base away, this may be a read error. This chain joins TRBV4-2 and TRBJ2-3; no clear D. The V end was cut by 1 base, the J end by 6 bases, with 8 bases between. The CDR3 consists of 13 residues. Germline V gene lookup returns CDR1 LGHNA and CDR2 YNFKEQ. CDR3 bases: TGTGCCAGCAGCCAAGGCTCTCAGGATACGCAGTATTTT. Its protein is CASSQGSQDTQYF.